The clone carrying this T cell receptor beta chain appeared many times. The CDR3 is 14 amino acids. Germline V lookup: CDR1 SGHTA, CDR2 FQGNSA. Between the trimmed V and J ends, which lost 5 bases and 5 bases, there was a span of 12 bases. TCRdb re-called the RT-PCR reads through MiXCR, storing one row per CDR3 protein. The sample contains about 9,900 distinct CDR3 sequences, 5.9% of which appear only once. This sample is part of a study of patients and donors after allogeneic stem cell transplantation. The chain has TRBV7-2 and TRBJ1-4; D unresolved. The specimen sequenced was blood, either unsorted or a sorted T cell fraction (not recorded which). The source is a human donor who was either an allogeneic HSCT recipient or a stem cell or donor lymphocyte infusion donor (not recorded which). It is not recorded whose cells these are; they may come from a transplant donor. The CDR3 is CASSPGYENEKLFF. For the CDR3, the DNA is TGTGCCAGCAGCCCGGGATACGAAAATGAAAAACTGTTTTTT.